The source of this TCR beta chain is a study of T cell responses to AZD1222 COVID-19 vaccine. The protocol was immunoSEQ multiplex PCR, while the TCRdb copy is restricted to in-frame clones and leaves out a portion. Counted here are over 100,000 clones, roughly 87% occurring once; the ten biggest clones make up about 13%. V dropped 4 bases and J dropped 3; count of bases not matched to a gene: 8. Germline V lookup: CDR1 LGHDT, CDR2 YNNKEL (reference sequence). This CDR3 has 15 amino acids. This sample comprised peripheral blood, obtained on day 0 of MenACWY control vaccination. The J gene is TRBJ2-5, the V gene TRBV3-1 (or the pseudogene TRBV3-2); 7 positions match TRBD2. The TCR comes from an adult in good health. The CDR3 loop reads CASSRSGRWEETQYF. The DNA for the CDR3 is TGTGCCAGCAGCCGTTCCGGGAGGTGGGAAGAGACCCAGTACTTC.